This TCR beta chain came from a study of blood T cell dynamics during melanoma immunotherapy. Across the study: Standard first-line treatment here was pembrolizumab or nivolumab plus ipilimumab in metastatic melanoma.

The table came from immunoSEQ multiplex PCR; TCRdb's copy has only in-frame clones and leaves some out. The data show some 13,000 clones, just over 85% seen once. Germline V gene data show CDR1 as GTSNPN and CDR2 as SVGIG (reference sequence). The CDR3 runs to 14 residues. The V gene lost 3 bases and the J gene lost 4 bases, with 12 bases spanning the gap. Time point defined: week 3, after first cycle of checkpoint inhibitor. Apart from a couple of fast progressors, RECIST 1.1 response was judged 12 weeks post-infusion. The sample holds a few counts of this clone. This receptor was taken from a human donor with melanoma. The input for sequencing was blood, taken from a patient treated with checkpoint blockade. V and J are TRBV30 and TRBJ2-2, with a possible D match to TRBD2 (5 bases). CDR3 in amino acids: CAWRRASATGELFF. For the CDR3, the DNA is TGTGCCTGGAGGAGGGCAAGCGCCACCGGGGAGCTGTTTTTT.